A single sample gave rise to the 32 T cell receptor beta chains below, sequenced in a study of tumor-infiltrating lymphocytes in primary liver carcinoma. Researchers generated TCR beta cDNA from roughly 500 ng of total RNA, relying on a constant-region primer. Three nested multiplex PCR rounds, a slightly modified ARM-PCR, produced the libraries for TCR beta. TRBV1-TRBV30 forward primers paired with a C-beta reverse primer were used in the first two PCR rounds, which ran approximately 11 cycles each. Via MiXCR, TCRdb re-called the multiplex PCR reads, giving one row per CDR3 protein. Of about 200,000 distinct CDR3 sequences in the sample, less than 70% were seen once. Unsorted whole blood supplied the RNA, and germline DNA was extracted too. The sequenced sample was peripheral blood. These receptors all come from a woman aged 60 to 75 with primary liver carcinoma and hepatitis B virus infection.

This rearrangement joins TRBV5-4 to TRBJ2-1, with 9 bases lining up with TRBD1. The germline V gene has CDR1 SGHNT and CDR2 YYREEE (reference sequence). The CDR3 sequence is 15 residues long. J gave up 5 bases and V 3 bases, and 6 bases lay outside the gene matches. The CDR3, as DNA: TGTGCCAGCAGCTCGGAGGGACAGGGCAACAATGAGCAGTTCTTC. Translated, it gives CASSSEGQGNNEQFF.

Comment on this clonotype: A read error may produce the germline difference seen at one junction end. The chain recombines TRBV7-8 with TRBJ1-3; D is perhaps TRBD1 (5 bases). There are 14 residues in the CDR3. The germline CDR1 and CDR2 sequences are SGHVS and FQNEAQ. For the CDR3, the DNA is TGTGCCGGCAGGGATGGCTACTCTGGAAACACCATATATTTT. Translation: CAGRDGYSGNTIYF.

Remarks on this clonotype: Likely a read error: the CDR3 ends without its conserved phenylalanine or tryptophan. The chain carries TRBV29-1 and TRBJ2-1; 7 positions match TRBD2. CDR1 and CDR2 (germline): SQVTM, ANQGSEA. Trimming cost V 5 bases and J 7 bases; bases outside gene matches: 17. The CDR3 runs to 16 residues. The CDR3, as DNA: TGCAGCGTTCACCATCTAGCGGATGGTACGAGGAATGAGCAGTTCTCC. Translated: CSVHHLADGTRNEQFS.

For this clonotype: Germline is not matched at one junction end, which may reflect a read error. J is TRBJ2-7 and V is TRBV11-2; 10 bases agree with TRBD2. This CDR3 region has 13 residues. Per germline, CDR1 SGHAT and CDR2 FQNNGV. The CDR3 loop reads CAISSLAGVQQYF. In nucleotides, the CDR3 is TGTGCCATCAGCAGCCTAGCGGGAGTACAGCAGTACTTT.

To note about this clonotype: Its ends do not fully match the called genes, so a read error is possible. The V call is TRBV10-2, the J call TRBJ2-2, with D possibly TRBD1 on 5 matching bases. The CDR3 runs 15 residues. Germline V gene lookup returns CDR1 WSHSY and CDR2 SAAADI. The CDR3 sequence: CVSSEETVFSGELFF. The CDR3 nucleotides read TGCGTCAGCAGTGAAGAGACAGTGTTCTCGGGGGAGCTGTTTTTT.

The sample holds a few counts of this clonotype. A much larger clone differs by one base, so this may be a read error. V and J are TRBV6-5 and TRBJ2-1, with D possibly matching TRBD2 (5 bases). The CDR3 totals 16 residues. Germline CDR1 and CDR2: MNHEY and SVGAGI. The CDR3 nucleotides are TGTGCCAGCAGTTACGTAGCGACAAGCTCCTGCAATGAGCAGTTCTTC. Protein sequence: CASSYVATSSCNEQFF.

The J gene is TRBJ2-7, the V gene TRBV12-3 or TRBV12-4; D is uncertain. CDR3 length: 11 residues. V gave up 9 bases and J gave up 7 bases, with 13 bases separating them. CDR3 region: CARSPGLEQYF. The CDR3, as DNA: TGTGCCAGGAGCCCCGGGCTAGAGCAGTACTTC.

This chain connects TRBV18 to TRBJ1-3, with D unclear. This CDR3 is built from 15 residues. From germline, CDR1 is KGHSH and CDR2 LQKENI. V was shortened by 0 bases and J by 0 bases, with 6 bases between the two germline ends. DNA for the CDR3: TGTGCCAGCTCACCACCTTCTAACTCTGGAAACACCATATATTTT. This encodes CASSPPSNSGNTIYF.

On this clonotype: One end of the junction varies from germline; a read error may be responsible. The gene calls are TRBV11-2 and TRBJ1-4; TRBD1 agrees at 8 bases. The CDR3 has 15 residues. Germline V lookup: CDR1 SGHAT, CDR2 FQNNGV. The CDR3 sequence is CAGSTPGTGDEKLFF. In nucleotides, the CDR3 is TGTGCCGGCAGCACTCCCGGGACAGGAGATGAAAAACTGTTTTTT. Full variable domain (rest looked up from reference TRBV11-2 and TRBJ1-4): EAGVAQSPRYKIIEKRQSVAFWCNPISGHATLYWYQQILGQGPKLLIQFQNNGVVDDSQLPKDRFSAERLKGVDSTLKIQPAKLEDSAVYLCAGSTPGTGDEKLFFGSGTQLSVL.

Comment on this clonotype: A much bigger clone sits one base away, suggesting this may be a read error. In DNA form, the CDR3 reads TGTGCCAGCATTTTAGTAGGTCACACGCAGTATTTT. This sequence encodes CASILVGHTQYF. The chain carries TRBV12-3 or TRBV12-4 and TRBJ2-3, with unresolved D. The CDR3 extends over 12 amino acids.

The sample holds many counts of this clonotype. J is TRBJ2-7 and V is TRBV6-2 or TRBV6-3; D may be TRBD2 (6 bases). The CDR3 has 16 residues. Trimming cost V 5 bases and J 7 bases, with 24 bases left between them. Germline-derived CDR1 and CDR2 are MNHEY and SVGEGT. In DNA, the CDR3 is TGTGCCAGCAGTGCGAGCCGGGACTTTATACCTACGGAGCAGTACTTC. This encodes CASSASRDFIPTEQYF.

There are many counts of this clonotype. The J gene is TRBJ1-1, the V gene TRBV6-6; D gene ambiguous. The CDR3 extends over 13 amino acids. V shed 2 bases and J shed 4 bases, with 8 bases lying between them. Germline-derived CDR1 and CDR2 are MNHNY and SVGAGI (reference sequence). CDR3 loop: CASSYQDGTEAFF. In DNA, the CDR3 is TGTGCCAGCAGTTACCAGGACGGCACTGAAGCTTTCTTT.

A word on this clonotype: Compared with germline, one end of the junction differs, possibly owing to a read error. V is TRBV11-2 and J is TRBJ2-5; no clear D gene. The germline V gene encodes CDR1 SGHAT and CDR2 FQNNGV. The CDR3 extends over 14 amino acids. In nucleotides, the CDR3 is TGTACCAGCAGCCCGTTTGGGTTCCGAGAGACCCAGTACTTC. It translates to CTSSPFGFRETQYF.

This clonotype showed up many times. The rearrangement uses TRBV29-1 and TRBJ2-2, with TRBD2 matching over 8 bases. The CDR3 length is 13 residues. Germline assignment: CDR1 SQVTM and CDR2 ANQGSEA. J lost 5 bases, V lost 7 bases, and 6 bases had no gene match. The CDR3 nucleotides read TGCAGCGCAAAGCGGGAGCTTACCGGGGAGCTGTTTTTT. Its protein product is CSAKRELTGELFF.

In its sample, this clonotype was seen a few times. V usage is TRBV7-9 and J usage is TRBJ2-3; 10 bases align to TRBD2. The length of the CDR3 is 16 residues. J gave up 3 bases and V 4 bases, and 7 bases lay outside the gene matches. The germline gives CDR1 SEHNR, CDR2 FQNEAQ (reference sequence). The CDR3 is CASSSEAGGMTDTQYF. As DNA, the CDR3 is TGTGCCAGCAGCTCCGAAGCGGGAGGGATGACAGATACGCAGTATTTT.

Notes on this clonotype: A single base separates this from a much larger clone, so it may be a read error. V gene TRBV4-1 combines with J gene TRBJ1-1; TRBD1 might be the D (6 bases). The CDR3 is 14 amino acids. Germline CDR1 is MGHRA and CDR2 is YSYEKL. The CDR3: CARSQADRSTEAFF. The CDR3 DNA follows: TGCGCCAGAAGCCAAGCCGACAGGTCCACTGAAGCTTTCTTT.

As concerns this clonotype: One end of the junction is discordant with germline, which a read error may explain. The chain uses TRBV5-8 and TRBJ1-1; tentative D call: TRBD1 (5 bases). Germline-derived CDR1 and CDR2 are SGHTS and YDEGEE. The CDR3 extends over 13 amino acids. The CDR3 region is CASSRGTVAEAIF. DNA for the CDR3: TGTGCCAGCAGCCGAGGGACCGTGGCTGAAGCTATCTTT.

The chain couples TRBV29-1 to TRBJ1-4, with no clear D. CDR3 size: 13 residues. Germline-derived CDR1 and CDR2 are SQVTM and ANQGSEA. Trimming took 1 base from V and 10 from J, leaving 13 bases between them. In nucleotides, the CDR3 is TGCAGCGTTGAAGGAGCCCGGTGTGGAAAACTGTTTTTT. Protein sequence: CSVEGARCGKLFF.

Note on this clonotype: The junction departs from germline at one end; a sequencing error may be responsible. V and J are TRBV11-1 and TRBJ2-1; D assignment may be TRBD1 or TRBD2 (5 bases each). Germline values: CDR1 SGHAT, CDR2 FQDESV (reference sequence). The CDR3 sequence is 15 residues long. In DNA, the CDR3 is TGTGCCAGCAGCTTAGGGGGGATGACCTACAACGAGCAGTTATTC. Protein sequence: CASSLGGMTYNEQLF.

Details on this clonotype: A read error may account for a junction end that differs from germline. The rearrangement uses TRBV11-3 and TRBJ2-7; 12 bases line up with TRBD1. Germline V gene data show CDR1 as SGHNT and CDR2 as YENEEA. The CDR3 contains 15 residues. CDR3 in amino acids: CASSPGTGGKYGQYF. The CDR3 nucleotides read TGTGCCAGTAGCCCCGGGACAGGGGGCAAATACGGGCAGTACTTC. Drawing the rest from reference TRBV11-3 and TRBJ2-7, the complete variable domain is EAGVVQSPRYKIIEKKQPVAFWCNPISGHNTLYWYLQNLGQGPELLIRYENEEAVDDSQLPKDRFSAERLKGVDSTLKIQPAELGDSAVYLCASSPGTGGKYGQYFGPGTRLTVT.

This clonotype was observed a handful of times. This rearrangement joins TRBV28 to TRBJ2-5; D unresolved. Trimming left V 3 bases short and J 4 bases short, with 6 bases between. This CDR3 is built from 12 residues. Germline values: CDR1 MDHEN, CDR2 SYDVKM. Here the CDR3 DNA reads TGTGCCAGCAGTTTGTACGGAGAGACCCAGTACTTC. It encodes CASSLYGETQYF. The full variable domain, with the rest looked up from reference TRBV28 and TRBJ2-5, is DVKVTQSSRYLVKRTGEKVFLECVQDMDHENMFWYRQDPGLGLRLIYFSYDVKMKEKGDIPEGYSVSREKKERFSLILESASTNQTSMYLCASSLYGETQYFGPGTRLLVL.

V is TRBV12-3 or TRBV12-4 and J is TRBJ1-2; no definite D call. Trimming removed 3 bases at V and 4 bases at J, with 6 bases between. This CDR3 spans 12 amino acids. The CDR3 protein is CASSLGAYGYTF. CDR3 nucleotides: TGTGCCAGCAGTTTGGGCGCCTATGGCTACACCTTC.

About this clonotype itself: A junction end diverges from the germline sequence, so it may reflect a read error. This chain's CDR3 is CVSSFPTGGIGYTF. CDR3 sequence (DNA): TGTGTCAGCAGTTTCCCGACAGGGGGCATTGGCTACACCTTC. The chain employs TRBV11-3 and TRBJ1-2, with 10 nucleotides matching TRBD1. This CDR3 comprises 14 residues. Per the germline V gene, CDR1 is SGHNT and CDR2 is YENEEA. Based on the CDR3 plus reference TRBV11-3 and TRBJ1-2, the full variable domain is EAGVVQSPRYKIIEKKQPVAFWCNPISGHNTLYWYLQNLGQGPELLIRYENEEAVDDSQLPKDRFSAERLKGVDSTLKIQPAELGDSAVYLCVSSFPTGGIGYTFGSGTRLTVV.

In regard to this clonotype: A much larger clone sits a single nucleotide away, making a read error possible. The CDR3 ends on some other residue instead of the conserved phenylalanine or tryptophan, so this is likely a read error. The rearrangement uses TRBV6-2 or TRBV6-3 and TRBJ1-1, with 7 bases fitting TRBD1. The V gene's germline CDR1 is MNHEY and CDR2 SVGEGT. This CDR3 is 13 amino acids long. V shed 6 bases and J 3 bases; nucleotides not matched to a gene: 4. The CDR3 bases are TGTGCCAGCAGAGGGGACAGCCACACTGAAGCTTTCTTA. Its protein is CASRGDSHTEAFL.

With regard to this clonotype: A much larger clone differs by one base, so this may be a read error. The chain employs TRBV10-1 and TRBJ2-1; D is unresolved. The CDR3 spans 15 residues. Germline V gene lookup returns CDR1 WNHNN and CDR2 SYGVQD (reference sequence). The CDR3 loop is CTSSETSGRYNEQFF. The CDR3 bases are TGCACCAGCAGTGAGACGTCCGGGCGATACAATGAGCAGTTCTTC.

With regard to this clonotype: A much larger clone sits a single nucleotide away, making a read error possible. This chain uses TRBV10-3 with TRBJ2-7; no reliable D call. This CDR3 has 14 residues. The germline CDR1 and CDR2 sequences are ENHRY and SYGVKD. CDR3 DNA: TGTACCATCAGTGAGTCTCGGAACAACTACGAGCAGTACTTC. It encodes CTISESRNNYEQYF.

This clonotype has ten or more counts. This chain joins TRBV6-5 and TRBJ2-3; D gene unclear. The CDR3 loop spans 12 amino acids. Trimming pared 5 bases from V and 8 bases from J, leaving 11 bases between. CDR1 is MNHEY, CDR2 SVGAGI, per germline. The CDR3, as DNA: TGTGCCAGCAGTGATCCCTTGGGTACGCAGTATTTT. Its protein product is CASSDPLGTQYF.

This clonotype was seen a few times. This chain connects TRBV25-1 to TRBJ2-7; a possible D gene is TRBD1 (6 bases). V was cut by 2 bases and J by 3 bases, with 11 bases left in between. Germline CDR1 MGHDK, CDR2 SYGVNS. The CDR3 is 14 amino acids. CDR3 DNA sequence: TGTGCCAGCAGTGAAGGTCAGGGGTACTACGAGCAGTACTTC. Translated: CASSEGQGYYEQYF.

As for this clonotype: One base away lies a much larger clone, so this may be a sequencing read error. Here the CDR3 DNA reads TGTGCCAGCAGTTTTCGGACGTATGGCTGCACCTTC. The encoded protein is CASSFRTYGCTF. The chain recombines TRBV28 with TRBJ1-2; D ambiguous. Per germline, CDR1 MDHEN and CDR2 SYDVKM. The CDR3 spans 12 residues.

This clonotype came up a few times. This sequence may be a read error, since a much larger clone differs from it by one base. CDR3 loop: CSPGGSPLAKNIQYF. The CDR3 DNA sequence: TGCAGCCCCGGGGGGAGTCCTCTAGCCAAAAACATTCAGTACTTC. The rearrangement uses TRBV29-1 and TRBJ2-4, with 7 bases aligning to TRBD2. This CDR3 comprises 15 residues. Trimming took 8 bases from V and 0 from J; bases not matched to a gene: 10. The germline V gene encodes CDR1 SQVTM and CDR2 ANQGSEA.

This rearrangement joins TRBV11-2 to TRBJ2-7; D possibly uses TRBD1 or TRBD2 (5 bases each). V lost 1 base and J lost 11, with 18 bases in between. CDR1 and CDR2 (germline): SGHAT, FQNNGV. The length of the CDR3 is 14 residues. The CDR3 DNA reads TGTGCCAGCAGCTTAGCTGGGGGAATGGACAAGAAGTACTTC. The encoded protein is CASSLAGGMDKKYF. Variable domain in full (rest from reference TRBV11-2 and TRBJ2-7): EAGVAQSPRYKIIEKRQSVAFWCNPISGHATLYWYQQILGQGPKLLIQFQNNGVVDDSQLPKDRFSAERLKGVDSTLKIQPAKLEDSAVYLCASSLAGGMDKKYFGPGTRLTVT.

In regard to this clonotype: The conserved phenylalanine or tryptophan is not found at the CDR3 terminus, so this likely reflects a read error. V is TRBV12-3 or TRBV12-4 and J is TRBJ2-1; weak D call: TRBD2 (5 bases). The CDR3 loop spans 16 amino acids. The CDR3 is CVSSSPPDSRVAEQFS. The CDR3 DNA is TGTGTCAGCAGTTCCCCCCCGGACTCACGGGTGGCTGAGCAGTTCTCC.